Listed here are 6 T cell receptor beta chains from one sample, sequenced in a study of type 1 regulatory T cells. The antigens for these receptors are not known. TCRdb ran MiXCR on the reads and lists one entry per CDR3 protein. This sample has about 74,000 distinct CDR3 sequences; around 68% occur once, and the top ten carry about 8%. The source material was cultured T cells, either the whole culture or a sorted T cell fraction (not recorded which). Subset reported: Tr1-enriched cell product generated in vitro against host alloantigens. The receptors here all came from a human donor in good health.

V gene TRBV29-1 combines with J gene TRBJ2-3; 10 bases map to TRBD2. With 6 bases clipped from V and 6 bases from J, the junction kept 6 bases outside the gene matches. The germline V gene has CDR1 SQVTM and CDR2 ANQGSEA. The CDR3 runs 13 residues. As DNA, the CDR3 is TGCAGCGTCCACACTAGCGGGACGGATACGCAGTATTTT. It is translated as CSVHTSGTDTQYF.

The chain carries TRBV11-2 and TRBJ2-3; possible D gene TRBD1, 6 bases. Between the trimmed V and J ends, which lost 2 bases and 6 bases, there was a span of 15 bases. CDR1 and CDR2 (germline): SGHAT, FQNNGV. The length of the CDR3 is 15 residues. CDR3 sequence (DNA): TGTGCCAGCAGCTTAACAGGGTTATTAGGGGATACGCAGTATTTT. Protein sequence: CASSLTGLLGDTQYF.

This chain links TRBV7-9 with TRBJ2-1; tentatively, D is TRBD2 (5 bases). Trimming removed 7 bases from V and 5 bases from J, with 21 bases in between. CDR3 size: 16 residues. Germline V gene sequence: CDR1 SEHNR, CDR2 FQNEAQ (reference sequence). The CDR3 region is CASTLPSGSVNNEQFF. The CDR3 DNA is TGTGCCAGCACCTTGCCGAGCGGAAGTGTAAACAATGAGCAGTTCTTC.

In this sample, this clonotype turned up a few times. J is TRBJ2-7 and V is TRBV20-1, with TRBD2 matching 8 bases. The CDR3 sequence is 14 residues long. V was pared by 3 bases and J by 6 bases, with 10 bases of the junction left unmatched. In germline, CDR1 is DFQATT, CDR2 SNEGSKA (reference sequence). CDR3 nucleotides: TGCAGTGCTAGTTGGGGGGCGGGGGGCATCGAGCAGTACTTC. This gives the protein CSASWGAGGIEQYF.

The chain carries TRBV3-1 and TRBJ2-3; 14 bases fit TRBD2. CDR3 length: 16 amino acids. Germline loops: CDR1 LGHDT, CDR2 YNNKEL (reference sequence). With V trimmed by 5 bases and J by 3 bases, 4 bases remained unmatched. CDR3: CASSTRTSGRTDTQYF. The DNA for the CDR3 is TGTGCCAGCAGCACCCGGACTAGCGGGAGGACAGATACGCAGTATTTT.

This clonotype has ten or more counts. The chain combines TRBV2 with TRBJ2-1; no clear D gene. CDR1 and CDR2 from the germline V gene are SNHLY and FYNNEI. Trimming shortened V by 3 bases and J by 8 bases, and 5 bases separated the two germline ends. The CDR3 is made up of 11 amino acids. The CDR3 sequence: CASSEVYEQFF. The CDR3 DNA sequence: TGTGCCAGCAGTGAGGTCTATGAGCAGTTCTTC.